This TCR beta chain is drawn from a study of blood T cell repertoires in COVID-19. In the original processing: How many nucleated cells were present was estimated from reference gene primer amplification. Sequencing used immunoSEQ multiplex PCR; TCRdb keeps in-frame clones, though not all of them. V and J calls and clone size are copied from that table; D and trimming were computed from the DNA. The sample holds about 180,000 clones; 65% to 90% are singletons and the top ten take 1.5% to 1.9%. The sequencing sample was made of peripheral blood. The TCR originated in a human donor in a cohort sampled during active COVID-19.

CDR3 sequence (DNA): TGTGCCAGTAATTTCGAGGGACCCCTCCACTTT. This translates into CASNFEGPLHF. The chain recombines TRBV19 with TRBJ1-6; D gene uncertain. V dropped 7 bases and J dropped 12 bases, with 10 bases sitting between them. The germline V gene encodes CDR1 LNHDA and CDR2 SQIVND (reference sequence). The CDR3 contains 11 residues.